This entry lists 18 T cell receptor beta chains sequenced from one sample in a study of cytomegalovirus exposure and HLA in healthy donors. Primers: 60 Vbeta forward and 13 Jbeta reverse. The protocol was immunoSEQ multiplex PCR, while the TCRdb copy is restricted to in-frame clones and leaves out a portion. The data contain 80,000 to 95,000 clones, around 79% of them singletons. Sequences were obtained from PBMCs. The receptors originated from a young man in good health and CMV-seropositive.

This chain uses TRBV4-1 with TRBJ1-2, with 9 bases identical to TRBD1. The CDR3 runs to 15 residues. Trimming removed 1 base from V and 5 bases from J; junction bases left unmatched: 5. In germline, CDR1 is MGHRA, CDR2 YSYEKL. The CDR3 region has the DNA TGCGCCAGCAGCCAAGTTGGGACAGGGACTTATGGCTACACCTTC. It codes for CASSQVGTGTYGYTF.

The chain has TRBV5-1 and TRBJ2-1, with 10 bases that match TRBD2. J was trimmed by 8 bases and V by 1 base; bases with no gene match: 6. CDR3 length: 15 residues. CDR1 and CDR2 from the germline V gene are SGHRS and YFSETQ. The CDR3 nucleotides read TGCGCCAGCAGCTTGCGGCTAGCGGGAGACTATGAGCAGTTCTTC. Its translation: CASSLRLAGDYEQFF.

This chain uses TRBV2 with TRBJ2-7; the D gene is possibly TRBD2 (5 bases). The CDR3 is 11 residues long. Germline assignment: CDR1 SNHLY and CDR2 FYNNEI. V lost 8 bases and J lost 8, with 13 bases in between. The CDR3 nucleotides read TGTGCCAGCTCACTAGAAAATCAGCAGTACTTC. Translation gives CASSLENQQYF.

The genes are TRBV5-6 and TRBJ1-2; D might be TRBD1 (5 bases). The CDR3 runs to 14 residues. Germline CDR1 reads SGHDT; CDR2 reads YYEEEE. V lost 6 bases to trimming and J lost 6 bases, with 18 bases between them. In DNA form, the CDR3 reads TGTGCCAGCAACTGGAACAGGTTAGAAGATGGCTACACCTTC. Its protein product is CASNWNRLEDGYTF.

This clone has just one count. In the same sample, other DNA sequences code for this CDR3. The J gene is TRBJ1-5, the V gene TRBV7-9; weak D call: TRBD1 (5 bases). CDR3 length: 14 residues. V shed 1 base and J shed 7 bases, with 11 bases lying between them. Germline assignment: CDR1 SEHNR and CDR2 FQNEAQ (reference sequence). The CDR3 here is CASSLGQGGQPQHF. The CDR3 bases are TGTGCCAGCAGCTTAGGTCAGGGAGGGCAGCCCCAGCATTTT.

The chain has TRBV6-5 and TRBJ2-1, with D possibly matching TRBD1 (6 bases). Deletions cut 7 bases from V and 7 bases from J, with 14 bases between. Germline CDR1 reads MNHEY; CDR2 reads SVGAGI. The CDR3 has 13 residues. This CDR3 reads CASTIGRGNEQFF. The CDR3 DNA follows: TGTGCCAGCACCATCGGAAGGGGGAATGAGCAGTTCTTC.

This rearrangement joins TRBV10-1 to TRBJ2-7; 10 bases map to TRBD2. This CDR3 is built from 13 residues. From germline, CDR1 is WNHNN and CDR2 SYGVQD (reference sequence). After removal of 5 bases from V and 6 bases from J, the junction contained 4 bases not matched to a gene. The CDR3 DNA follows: TGCGCCAGCAGTTGGTTAGCGGGAGGCGAGCAGTACTTC. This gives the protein CASSWLAGGEQYF.

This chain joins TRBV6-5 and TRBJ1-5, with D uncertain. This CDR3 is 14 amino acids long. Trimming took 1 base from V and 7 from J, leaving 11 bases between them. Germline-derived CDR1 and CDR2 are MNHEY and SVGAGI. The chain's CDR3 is CASSYLSGWQPQHF. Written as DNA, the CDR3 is TGTGCCAGCAGTTACTTGTCAGGTTGGCAGCCCCAGCATTTT.

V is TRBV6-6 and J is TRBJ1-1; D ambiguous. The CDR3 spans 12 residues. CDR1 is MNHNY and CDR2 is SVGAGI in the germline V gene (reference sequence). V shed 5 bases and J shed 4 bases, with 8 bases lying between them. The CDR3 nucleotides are TGTGCCAGCAGTATACAGTCCACTGAAGCTTTCTTT. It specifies CASSIQSTEAFF.

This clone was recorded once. The CDR3 is CASSEGLAGGTLTDTQYF. In nucleotides, the CDR3 is TGTGCCAGCAGTGAGGGACTAGCGGGAGGGACACTCACAGATACGCAGTATTTT. This rearrangement joins TRBV2 to TRBJ2-3; 16 nucleotides agree with TRBD2. CDR3 size: 18 residues. V lost 3 bases and J lost 2; bases outside the gene matches: 5. Per germline, CDR1 SNHLY and CDR2 FYNNEI.

CDR3: CASSQVAGRSNQPQHF. In DNA, the CDR3 is TGTGCCAGCAGTCAGGTTGCGGGACGTTCCAATCAGCCCCAGCATTTT. The chain uses TRBV28 and TRBJ1-5; TRBD1 is a possible D gene (5 bases). The CDR3 extends over 16 amino acids. Germline-derived CDR1 and CDR2 are MDHEN and SYDVKM. V lost 5 bases to trimming and J lost 3 bases, with 17 bases between them.

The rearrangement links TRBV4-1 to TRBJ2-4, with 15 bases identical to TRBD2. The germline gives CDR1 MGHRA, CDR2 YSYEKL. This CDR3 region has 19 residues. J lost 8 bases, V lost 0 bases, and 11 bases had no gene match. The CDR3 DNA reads TGCGCCAGCAGCCAAGATGGGACTAGCGGGAGGAGCGGTCGAGACATTCAGTACTTC. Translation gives CASSQDGTSGRSGRDIQYF.

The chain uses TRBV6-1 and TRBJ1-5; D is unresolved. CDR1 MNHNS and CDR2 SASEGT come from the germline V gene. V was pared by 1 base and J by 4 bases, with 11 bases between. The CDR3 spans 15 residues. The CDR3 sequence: CASSEVDGVNQPQHF. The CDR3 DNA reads TGTGCCAGCAGTGAAGTGGACGGGGTTAATCAGCCCCAGCATTTT.

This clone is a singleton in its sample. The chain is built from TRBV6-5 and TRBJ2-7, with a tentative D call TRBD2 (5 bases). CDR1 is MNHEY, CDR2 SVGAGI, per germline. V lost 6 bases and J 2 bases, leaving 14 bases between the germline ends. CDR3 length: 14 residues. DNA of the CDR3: TGTGCCAGCAGGTTGGGTCTCGGGACCTACGAGCAGTACTTC. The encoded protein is CASRLGLGTYEQYF.

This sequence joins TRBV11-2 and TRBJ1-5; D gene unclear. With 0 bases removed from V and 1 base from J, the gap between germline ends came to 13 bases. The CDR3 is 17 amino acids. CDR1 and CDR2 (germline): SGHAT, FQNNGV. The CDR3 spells CASSLDLSGGSNQPQHF. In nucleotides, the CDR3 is TGTGCCAGCAGCTTAGACCTCTCCGGAGGGAGCAATCAGCCCCAGCATTTT.

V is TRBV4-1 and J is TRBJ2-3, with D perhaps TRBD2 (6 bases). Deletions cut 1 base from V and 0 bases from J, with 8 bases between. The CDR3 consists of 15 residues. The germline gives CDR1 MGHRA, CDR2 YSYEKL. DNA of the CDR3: TGCGCCAGCAGCCAAGGGGGGACTAGCACAGATACGCAGTATTTT. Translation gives CASSQGGTSTDTQYF.

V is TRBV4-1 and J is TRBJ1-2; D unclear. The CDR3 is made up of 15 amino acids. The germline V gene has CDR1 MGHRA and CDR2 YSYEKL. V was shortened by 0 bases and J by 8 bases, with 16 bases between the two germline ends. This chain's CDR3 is CASSQDSGWQLGYTF. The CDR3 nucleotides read TGCGCCAGCAGCCAAGATTCCGGCTGGCAACTAGGCTACACCTTC.

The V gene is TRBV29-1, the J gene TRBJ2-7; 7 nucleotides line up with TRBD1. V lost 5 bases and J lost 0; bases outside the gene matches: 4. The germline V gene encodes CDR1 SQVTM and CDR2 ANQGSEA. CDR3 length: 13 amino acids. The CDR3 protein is CSVLQGISYEQYF. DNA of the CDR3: TGCAGCGTTCTACAGGGGATCTCCTACGAGCAGTACTTC.